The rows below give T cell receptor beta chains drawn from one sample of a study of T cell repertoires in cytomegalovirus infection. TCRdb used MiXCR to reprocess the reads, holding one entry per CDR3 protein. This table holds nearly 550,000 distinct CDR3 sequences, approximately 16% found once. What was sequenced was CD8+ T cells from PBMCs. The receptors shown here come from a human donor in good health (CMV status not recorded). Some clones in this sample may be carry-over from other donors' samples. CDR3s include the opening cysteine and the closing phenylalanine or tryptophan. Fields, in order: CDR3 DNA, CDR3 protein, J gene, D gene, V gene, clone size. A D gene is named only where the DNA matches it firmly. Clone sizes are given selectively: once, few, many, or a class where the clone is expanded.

CDR3nt: TGCGCCAGCAGCCAAGATGTGGGCCAGGATATAATCTCTGGGGCCAACGTCCTGACTTTC
CDR3aa: CASSQDVGQDIISGANVLTF
j_gene: TRBJ2-6
d_gene: .
v_gene: TRBV4-1
abundance: few

CDR3nt: TGTGCCAGCTCAATCGGGGAAACATACTATGGCTACACCTTC
CDR3aa: CASSIGETYYGYTF
j_gene: TRBJ1-2
d_gene: .
v_gene: TRBV18
abundance: many

CDR3nt: TGCGCCAGCAGCCAAGTGTCCAGGAGCAATCAGCCCCAGCATTTT
CDR3aa: CASSQVSRSNQPQHF
j_gene: TRBJ1-5
d_gene: .
v_gene: TRBV4-1
abundance: few

CDR3nt: TGTGCCAGCAGTCTCTACGGGAATTCCTACGAGCAGTACTTC
CDR3aa: CASSLYGNSYEQYF
j_gene: TRBJ2-7
d_gene: .
v_gene: TRBV28
abundance: many

CDR3nt: TGCAGCGTTTCACATGGGGAGCAGTACTTC
CDR3aa: CSVSHGEQYF
j_gene: TRBJ2-7
d_gene: .
v_gene: TRBV29-1
abundance: many

CDR3nt: TGTGCCAGCAGCCCTTTCGCGGCGGGGGGGCCGGGGGAGACCCAGTACTTC
CDR3aa: CASSPFAAGGPGETQYF
j_gene: TRBJ2-5
d_gene: TRBD2
v_gene: TRBV9
abundance: .

CDR3nt: TGTGCCAGCTCGGGGCGGACAGGGGCTGGGGCCAACGTCCTGACTTTC
CDR3aa: CASSGRTGAGANVLTF
j_gene: TRBJ2-6
d_gene: TRBD1
v_gene: TRBV11-3
abundance: many

CDR3nt: TGTGCCAGCAGTTTAAGTACAGGGGGGGGCAATCAGCCCCAGCATTTT
CDR3aa: CASSLSTGGGNQPQHF
j_gene: TRBJ1-5
d_gene: TRBD1
v_gene: TRBV28
abundance: many

CDR3nt: TGTGCCAGCAGCGGCCCAGGGAAAGGCTACACCTTC
CDR3aa: CASSGPGKGYTF
j_gene: TRBJ1-2
d_gene: .
v_gene: TRBV7-9
abundance: many

CDR3nt: TGCAGTGCTAGAACGACTAGGAGCTCCTACGAGCAGTACTTC
CDR3aa: CSARTTRSSYEQYF
j_gene: TRBJ2-7
d_gene: .
v_gene: TRBV20-1
abundance: .

CDR3nt: TGTGCCAGCAGTGAAAGGGGGCCCAACACTGAAGCTTTCTTT
CDR3aa: CASSERGPNTEAFF
j_gene: TRBJ1-1
d_gene: TRBD1
v_gene: TRBV2
abundance: few

CDR3nt: TGTGCCAGCAGCTCCCCGGGGGGGACATCAAACTACGAGCAGTACTTC
CDR3aa: CASSSPGGTSNYEQYF
j_gene: TRBJ2-7
d_gene: TRBD2
v_gene: TRBV11-1
abundance: many

CDR3nt: TGCAGCGTTACCTTAAACACTGAAGCTTTCTTT
CDR3aa: CSVTLNTEAFF
j_gene: TRBJ1-1
d_gene: .
v_gene: TRBV29-1
abundance: .

CDR3nt: TGTGCCTGGGACGCAGACAGGGCTTACGAGCAGTACTTC
CDR3aa: CAWDADRAYEQYF
j_gene: TRBJ2-7
d_gene: TRBD1
v_gene: TRBV30
abundance: .

CDR3nt: TGCAGCGTTTTTTCTTGGACTAGCGGGAGGGGGTTCTCCTACAATGAGCAGTTCTTC
CDR3aa: CSVFSWTSGRGFSYNEQFF
j_gene: TRBJ2-1
d_gene: TRBD2
v_gene: TRBV29-1
abundance: .

CDR3nt: TGTGCCACCAGCACAGGAGACTCCTACGAGCAGTACTTC
CDR3aa: CATSTGDSYEQYF
j_gene: TRBJ2-7
d_gene: .
v_gene: TRBV15
abundance: many

CDR3nt: TGTGCCAGCAGACGACTACCTCGAGATACGCAGTATTTT
CDR3aa: CASRRLPRDTQYF
j_gene: TRBJ2-3
d_gene: .
v_gene: TRBV6-1
abundance: many

CDR3nt: TGTGCCACCAGTAATCTAGCAGCGTTAGCGGGACCCTTCGAAAGCTCCTACGAGCAGTACTTC
CDR3aa: CATSNLAALAGPFESSYEQYF
j_gene: TRBJ2-7
d_gene: TRBD2
v_gene: TRBV24-1
abundance: many

CDR3nt: TGTGCCAGCTCACCACCCGCTACGAGGACTGAAGCTTTCTTT
CDR3aa: CASSPPATRTEAFF
j_gene: TRBJ1-1
d_gene: .
v_gene: TRBV18
abundance: .

CDR3nt: TGTGCCAGCAGCCCCCGGGACAGGGGCCACGAGCAGTACTTC
CDR3aa: CASSPRDRGHEQYF
j_gene: TRBJ2-7
d_gene: TRBD1
v_gene: TRBV7-2
abundance: many

CDR3nt: TGTGCCAGCAGCGCTCAGGGAGGTAGGCCCTACGAGCAGTACTTC
CDR3aa: CASSAQGGRPYEQYF
j_gene: TRBJ2-7
d_gene: .
v_gene: TRBV9
abundance: .

CDR3nt: TGTGCCAGCAGTTTAGTGGGACAGTACAATGAGCAGTTCTTC
CDR3aa: CASSLVGQYNEQFF
j_gene: TRBJ2-1
d_gene: TRBD1
v_gene: TRBV27
abundance: .

CDR3nt: TGTGCCAGCAGCTTAGTTGCGGGGTCGACTGAAGCTTTCTTT
CDR3aa: CASSLVAGSTEAFF
j_gene: TRBJ1-1
d_gene: .
v_gene: TRBV7-6
abundance: many

CDR3nt: TGTGCCAGCAGCTTGCCCTATTTGGGACAGGGGATGGAAGAGACCCAGTACTTC
CDR3aa: CASSLPYLGQGMEETQYF
j_gene: TRBJ2-5
d_gene: TRBD1
v_gene: TRBV7-9
abundance: many

CDR3nt: TGTGCCACCAGCAGGGGACAGGGGGCGTATGGAGGGAACACTGAAGCTTTCTTT
CDR3aa: CATSRGQGAYGGNTEAFF
j_gene: TRBJ1-1
d_gene: TRBD1
v_gene: TRBV15
abundance: few

CDR3nt: TGTGCCAGCAGCCGTCTTGGAGGGGGGAGCGAAAAACTGTTTTTT
CDR3aa: CASSRLGGGSEKLFF
j_gene: TRBJ1-4
d_gene: .
v_gene: TRBV7-6
abundance: many

CDR3nt: TGTGCCAGCAAGCCGGATGTCTCTGGAAACACCATATATTTT
CDR3aa: CASKPDVSGNTIYF
j_gene: TRBJ1-3
d_gene: .
v_gene: TRBV7-9
abundance: many

CDR3nt: TGTGCCAGCAGTTACTCGCGGACAGGGCCCTACGAGCAGTACTTC
CDR3aa: CASSYSRTGPYEQYF
j_gene: TRBJ2-7
d_gene: TRBD1
v_gene: TRBV6-2/TRBV6-3
abundance: .

CDR3nt: TGTGCCAGCAGCTCTCGGACTGAAGCTTTCTTT
CDR3aa: CASSSRTEAFF
j_gene: TRBJ1-1
d_gene: .
v_gene: TRBV13
abundance: few

CDR3nt: TGTGCCAGCAGCTTAGGGCAGCTAGTCTATGGCTACACCTTC
CDR3aa: CASSLGQLVYGYTF
j_gene: TRBJ1-2
d_gene: .
v_gene: TRBV7-9
abundance: many

CDR3nt: TGTGCCGCTGGAGAGGGGGTCACAGATACGCAGTATTTT
CDR3aa: CAAGEGVTDTQYF
j_gene: TRBJ2-3
d_gene: .
v_gene: TRBV27
abundance: few

CDR3nt: TGTGCCAGCAGCGCGACGGGTGGGGACACCAATCAGCCCCAGCATTTT
CDR3aa: CASSATGGDTNQPQHF
j_gene: TRBJ1-5
d_gene: .
v_gene: TRBV9
abundance: .

CDR3nt: TGTGCCAGCAGCTTGGTAGCAGGGGCCAAATATGGCTACACCTTC
CDR3aa: CASSLVAGAKYGYTF
j_gene: TRBJ1-2
d_gene: .
v_gene: TRBV5-4
abundance: .

CDR3nt: TGTGCCATCAGTGAGTCGTACACAGGGGGCTCGAACACTGAAGCTTTCTTT
CDR3aa: CAISESYTGGSNTEAFF
j_gene: TRBJ1-1
d_gene: TRBD1
v_gene: TRBV10-3
abundance: many

CDR3nt: TGTGCCAGCAGCAACTCACCCGTCCTTATTGTGGAGGGTGAGGCACCCCTCCACTTT
CDR3aa: CASSNSPVLIVEGEAPLHF
j_gene: TRBJ1-6
d_gene: .
v_gene: TRBV6-4
abundance: .

CDR3nt: TGTGCCAGTAGGGCCGGGACTGACACTGAAGCTTTATTT
CDR3aa: CASRAGTDTEALF
j_gene: TRBJ1-1
d_gene: .
v_gene: TRBV19
abundance: .

CDR3nt: TGTGCCAGCAGCCGCAACAGGGAAAGCTCCTACGAGCAGTACTTC
CDR3aa: CASSRNRESSYEQYF
j_gene: TRBJ2-7
d_gene: .
v_gene: TRBV3-1
abundance: once

CDR3nt: TGTGCCAGCAGTCCCGGACTAGCGGCGAACCAAGAGACCCAGTACTTC
CDR3aa: CASSPGLAANQETQYF
j_gene: TRBJ2-5
d_gene: TRBD2
v_gene: TRBV6-1
abundance: many

CDR3nt: TGCGCCAGCAGCTTGGCCAGGCACGAGCAGTTCTTC
CDR3aa: CASSLARHEQFF
j_gene: TRBJ2-1
d_gene: .
v_gene: TRBV5-1
abundance: .

CDR3nt: TGTGCCAGCAGCCCTACAGGGGACCCTCTCTACGAGCAGTACTTC
CDR3aa: CASSPTGDPLYEQYF
j_gene: TRBJ2-7
d_gene: TRBD1
v_gene: TRBV7-9
abundance: many

CDR3nt: TGTGCCAGCAGCGAGTGGGGGACTAGCGGGGACGAGCAGTACTTC
CDR3aa: CASSEWGTSGDEQYF
j_gene: TRBJ2-7
d_gene: TRBD2
v_gene: TRBV9
abundance: .

CDR3nt: TGTGCCAGCAGCCCTATGGCGGGACAGTACCCCAATCAGCCCCAGCATTTT
CDR3aa: CASSPMAGQYPNQPQHF
j_gene: TRBJ1-5
d_gene: TRBD1
v_gene: TRBV7-6
abundance: many

CDR3nt: TGTGCCAGCAGCCAAGTAGTGGCGGGGAGCTCCTACAATGAGCAGTTCTTC
CDR3aa: CASSQVVAGSSYNEQFF
j_gene: TRBJ2-1
d_gene: .
v_gene: TRBV4-2
abundance: .